This TCR beta chain stems from a study of T cells in tuberculosis. As for the study in general: In South Africa, adults with active tuberculosis were compared with IGRA-negative and latently infected IGRA-positive adolescents.

Specified time point: new active TB diagnosis, blood taken before or within 7 days of starting treatment. Unsorted cryopreserved PBMC were sequenced, averaging around 100,000 T cells per clinical donor. With V trimmed by 4 bases and J by 3 bases, 8 bases remained unmatched. The CDR3 spans 17 residues. Germline CDR1 SNHLY, CDR2 FYNNEI. Here immunoSEQ multiplex PCR was the method, and the copy in TCRdb shows in-frame clones only, minus some. The sample lists under 45,000 clones, 91% occurring once. The source material was PBMCs, sampled at tuberculosis diagnosis. The TCR originated in an adult with tuberculosis. The V and J genes are TRBV2 and TRBJ2-6, with TRBD1 identical over 8 bases. CDR3 residues: CASSGADRGFGANVLTF. The DNA of the CDR3 is TGTGCCAGCAGTGGGGCAGACAGGGGTTTTGGGGCCAACGTCCTGACTTTC.